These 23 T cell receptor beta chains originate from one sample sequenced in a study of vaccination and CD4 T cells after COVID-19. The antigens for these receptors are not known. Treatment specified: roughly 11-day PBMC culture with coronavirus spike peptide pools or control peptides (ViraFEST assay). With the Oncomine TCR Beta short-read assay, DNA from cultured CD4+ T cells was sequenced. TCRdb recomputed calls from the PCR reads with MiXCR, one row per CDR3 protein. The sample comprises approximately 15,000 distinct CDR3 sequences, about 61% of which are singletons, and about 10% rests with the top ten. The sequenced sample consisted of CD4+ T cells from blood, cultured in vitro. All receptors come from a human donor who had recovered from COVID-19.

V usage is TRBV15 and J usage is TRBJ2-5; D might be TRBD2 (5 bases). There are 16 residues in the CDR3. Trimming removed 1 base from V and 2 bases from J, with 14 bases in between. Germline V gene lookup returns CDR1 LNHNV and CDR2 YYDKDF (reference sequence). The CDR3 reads CATSRGSLAVQETQYF. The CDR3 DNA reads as TGTGCCACCAGCAGAGGAAGCCTAGCCGTGCAAGAGACCCAGTACTTC.

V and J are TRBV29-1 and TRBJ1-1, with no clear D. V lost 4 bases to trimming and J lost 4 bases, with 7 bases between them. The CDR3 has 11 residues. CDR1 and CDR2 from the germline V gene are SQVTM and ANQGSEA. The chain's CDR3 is CSVGHGTEAFF. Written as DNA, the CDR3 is TGCAGCGTTGGACACGGCACTGAAGCTTTCTTT. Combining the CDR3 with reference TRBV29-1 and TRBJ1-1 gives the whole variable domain SAVISQKPSRDICQRGTSLTIQCQVDSQVTMMFWYRQQPGQSLTLIATANQGSEATYESGFVIDKFPISRPNLTFSTLTVSNMSPEDSSIYLCSVGHGTEAFFGQGTRLTVV.

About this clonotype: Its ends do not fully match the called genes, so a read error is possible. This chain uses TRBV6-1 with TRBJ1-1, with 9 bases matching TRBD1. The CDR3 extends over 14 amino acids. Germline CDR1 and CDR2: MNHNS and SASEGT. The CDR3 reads CVSSERDRATEAFF. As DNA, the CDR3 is TGTGTCAGCAGTGAAAGGGACAGGGCAACTGAAGCTTTCTTT.

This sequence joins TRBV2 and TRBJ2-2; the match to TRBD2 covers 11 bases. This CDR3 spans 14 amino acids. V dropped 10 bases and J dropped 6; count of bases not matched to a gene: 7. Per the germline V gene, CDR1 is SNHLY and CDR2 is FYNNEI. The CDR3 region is CATKLAGASGELFF. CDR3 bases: TGTGCCACGAAACTAGCGGGAGCCTCCGGGGAGCTGTTTTTT.

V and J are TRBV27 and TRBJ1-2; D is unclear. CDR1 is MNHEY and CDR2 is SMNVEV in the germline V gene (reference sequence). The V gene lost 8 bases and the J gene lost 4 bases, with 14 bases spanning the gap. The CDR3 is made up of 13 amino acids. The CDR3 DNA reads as TGTGCCAGCGGCCCACCCGCCGGCTATGGCTACACCTTC. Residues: CASGPPAGYGYTF.

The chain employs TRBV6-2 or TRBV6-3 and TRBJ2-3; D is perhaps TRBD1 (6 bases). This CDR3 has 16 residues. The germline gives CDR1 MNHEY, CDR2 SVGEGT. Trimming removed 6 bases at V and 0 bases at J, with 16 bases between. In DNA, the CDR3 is TGTGCCAGCAGACCCCCGACAGGTTATAGCACAGATACGCAGTATTTT. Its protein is CASRPPTGYSTDTQYF.

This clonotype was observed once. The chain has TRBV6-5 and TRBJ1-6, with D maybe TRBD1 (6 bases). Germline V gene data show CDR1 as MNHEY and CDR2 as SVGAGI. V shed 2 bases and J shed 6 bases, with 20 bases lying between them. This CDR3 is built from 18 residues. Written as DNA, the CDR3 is TGTGCCAGCAGTTACAGAGCGGGGACAACCGACTCTAATTCACCCCTCCACTTT. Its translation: CASSYRAGTTDSNSPLHF.

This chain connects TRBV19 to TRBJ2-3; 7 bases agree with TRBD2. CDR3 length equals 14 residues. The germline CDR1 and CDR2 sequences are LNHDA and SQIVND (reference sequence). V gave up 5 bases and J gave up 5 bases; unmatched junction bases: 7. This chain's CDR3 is CASSRLSGGDTQYF. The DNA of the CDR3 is TGTGCCAGTAGTCGGTTGTCGGGGGGAGATACGCAGTATTTT. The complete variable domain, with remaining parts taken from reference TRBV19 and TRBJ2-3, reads DGGITQSPKYLFRKEGQNVTLSCEQNLNHDAMYWYRQDPGQGLRLIYYSQIVNDFQKGDIAEGYSVSREKKESFPLTVTSAQKNPTAFYLCASSRLSGGDTQYFGPGTRLTVL.

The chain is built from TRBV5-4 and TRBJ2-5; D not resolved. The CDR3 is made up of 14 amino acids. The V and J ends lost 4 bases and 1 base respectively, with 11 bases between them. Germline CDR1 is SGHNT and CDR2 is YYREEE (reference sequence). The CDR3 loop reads CASSPDRTQETQYF. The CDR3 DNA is TGTGCCAGCAGCCCGGACCGGACCCAAGAGACCCAGTACTTC.

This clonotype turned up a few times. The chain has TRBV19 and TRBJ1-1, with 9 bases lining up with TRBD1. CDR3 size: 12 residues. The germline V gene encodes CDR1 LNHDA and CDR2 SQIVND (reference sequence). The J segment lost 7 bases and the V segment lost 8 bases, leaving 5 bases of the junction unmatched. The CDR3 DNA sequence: TGTGCCAGTGCGGGACAGGGCGGTGAAGCTTTCTTT. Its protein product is CASAGQGGEAFF. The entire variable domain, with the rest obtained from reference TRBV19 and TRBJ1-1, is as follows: DGGITQSPKYLFRKEGQNVTLSCEQNLNHDAMYWYRQDPGQGLRLIYYSQIVNDFQKGDIAEGYSVSREKKESFPLTVTSAQKNPTAFYLCASAGQGGEAFFGQGTRLTVV.

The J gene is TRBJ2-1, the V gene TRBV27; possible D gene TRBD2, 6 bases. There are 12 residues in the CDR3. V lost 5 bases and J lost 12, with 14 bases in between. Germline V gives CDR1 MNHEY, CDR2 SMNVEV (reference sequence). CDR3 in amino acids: CASSGGPGGQFF. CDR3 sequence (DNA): TGTGCCAGCAGTGGGGGACCCGGGGGGCAGTTCTTC.

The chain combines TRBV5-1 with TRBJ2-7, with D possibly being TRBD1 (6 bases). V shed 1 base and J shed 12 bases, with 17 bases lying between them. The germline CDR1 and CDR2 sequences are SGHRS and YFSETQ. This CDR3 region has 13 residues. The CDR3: CASSLNREVKRYF. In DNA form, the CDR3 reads TGCGCCAGCAGCTTGAACAGGGAAGTTAAAAGGTACTTC. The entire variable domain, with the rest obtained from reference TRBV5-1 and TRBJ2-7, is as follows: KAGVTQTPRYLIKTRGQQVTLSCSPISGHRSVSWYQQTPGQGLQFLFEYFSETQRNKGNFPGRFSGRQFSNSRSEMNVSTLELGDSALYLCASSLNREVKRYFGPGTRLTVT.

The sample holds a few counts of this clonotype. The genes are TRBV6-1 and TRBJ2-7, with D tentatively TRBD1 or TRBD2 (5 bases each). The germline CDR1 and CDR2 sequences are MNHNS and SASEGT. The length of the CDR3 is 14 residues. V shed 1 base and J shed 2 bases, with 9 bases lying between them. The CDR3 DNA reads TGTGCCAGCAGTGAAGTTGAGGGGCCCTACGAGCAGTACTTC. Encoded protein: CASSEVEGPYEQYF.

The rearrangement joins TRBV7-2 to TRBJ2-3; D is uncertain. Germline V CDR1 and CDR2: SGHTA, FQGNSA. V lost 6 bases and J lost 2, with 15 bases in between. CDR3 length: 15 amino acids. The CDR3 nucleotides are TGTGCCAGCAGACCCACAGCAACAACCACAGATACGCAGTATTTT. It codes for CASRPTATTTDTQYF.

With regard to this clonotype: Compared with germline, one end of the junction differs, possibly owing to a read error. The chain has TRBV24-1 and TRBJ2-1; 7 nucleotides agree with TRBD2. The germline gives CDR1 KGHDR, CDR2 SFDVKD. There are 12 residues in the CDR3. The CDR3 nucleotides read TGTGCCACCAGTGATTTTAGCGGGCCACACCTCTTC. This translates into CATSDFSGPHLF.

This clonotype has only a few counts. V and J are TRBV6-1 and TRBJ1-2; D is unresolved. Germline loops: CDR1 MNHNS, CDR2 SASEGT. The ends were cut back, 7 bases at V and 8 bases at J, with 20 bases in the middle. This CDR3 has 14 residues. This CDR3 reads CASTLGGGTAGYTF. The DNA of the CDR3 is TGTGCCAGCACTTTAGGAGGCGGAACAGCCGGCTACACCTTC.

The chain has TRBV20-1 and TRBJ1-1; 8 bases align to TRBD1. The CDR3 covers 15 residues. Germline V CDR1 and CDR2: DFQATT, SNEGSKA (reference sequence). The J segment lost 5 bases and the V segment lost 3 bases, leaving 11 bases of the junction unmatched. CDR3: CSARVDGQGGTEAFF. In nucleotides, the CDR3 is TGCAGTGCTAGGGTCGATGGACAGGGAGGAACTGAAGCTTTCTTT.

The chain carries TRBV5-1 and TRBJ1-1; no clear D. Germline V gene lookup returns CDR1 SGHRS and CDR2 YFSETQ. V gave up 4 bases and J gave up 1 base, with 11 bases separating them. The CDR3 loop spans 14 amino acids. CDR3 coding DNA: TGCGCCAGCAGCCAGTCAGGAGAGAACACTGAAGCTTTCTTT. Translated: CASSQSGENTEAFF.

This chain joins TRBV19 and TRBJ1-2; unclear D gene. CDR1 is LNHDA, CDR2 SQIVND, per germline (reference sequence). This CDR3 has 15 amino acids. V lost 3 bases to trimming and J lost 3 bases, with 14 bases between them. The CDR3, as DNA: TGTGCCAGTAGTATGACGCCAGAGCGGTACTATGGCTACACCTTC. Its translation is CASSMTPERYYGYTF.

The CDR3 sequence: CASRTVDHRGYGYTF. CDR3 DNA: TGTGCCAGTAGAACCGTGGACCATCGGGGCTATGGCTACACCTTC. The chain joins TRBV19 to TRBJ1-2; D is unclear. The CDR3 sequence is 15 residues long. Germline V CDR1 and CDR2: LNHDA, SQIVND (reference sequence). The V end was cut by 6 bases, the J end by 4 bases, with 18 bases between.

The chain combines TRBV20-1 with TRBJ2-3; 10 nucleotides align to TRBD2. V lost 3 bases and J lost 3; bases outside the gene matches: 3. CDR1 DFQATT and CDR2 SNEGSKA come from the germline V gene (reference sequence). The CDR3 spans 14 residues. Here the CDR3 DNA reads TGCAGTGCTAGGAAGCGGGAGGGGACAGATACGCAGTATTTT. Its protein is CSARKREGTDTQYF.

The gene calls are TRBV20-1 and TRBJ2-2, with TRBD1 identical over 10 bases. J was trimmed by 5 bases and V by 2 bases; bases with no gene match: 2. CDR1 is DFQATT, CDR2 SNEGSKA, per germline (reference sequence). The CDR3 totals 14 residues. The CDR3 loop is CSARMDRGTGELFF. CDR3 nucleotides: TGCAGTGCTAGAATGGACAGGGGGACCGGGGAGCTGTTTTTT.

The CDR3 DNA follows: TGTGCCAGCAGCCGAGAGGGGGGGCGAGAGACCCAGTACTTC. This gives the protein CASSREGGRETQYF. This rearrangement joins TRBV27 to TRBJ2-5, with D possibly TRBD2 on 7 matching bases. Germline CDR1 MNHEY, CDR2 SMNVEV (reference sequence). V shed 6 bases and J shed 4 bases, with 15 bases lying between them. The CDR3 consists of 14 residues.